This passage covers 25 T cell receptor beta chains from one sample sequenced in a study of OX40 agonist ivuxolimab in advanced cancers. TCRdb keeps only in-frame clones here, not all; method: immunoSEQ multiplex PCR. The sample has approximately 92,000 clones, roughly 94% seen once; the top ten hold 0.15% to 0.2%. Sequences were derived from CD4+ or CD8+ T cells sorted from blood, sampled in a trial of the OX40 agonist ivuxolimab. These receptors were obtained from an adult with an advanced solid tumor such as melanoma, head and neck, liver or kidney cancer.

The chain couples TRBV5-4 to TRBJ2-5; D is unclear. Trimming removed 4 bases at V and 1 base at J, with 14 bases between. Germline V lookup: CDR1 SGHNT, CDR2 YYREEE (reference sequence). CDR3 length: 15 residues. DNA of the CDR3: TGTGCCAGCAGCCCCTCTCCCGGTCCCCAAGAGACCCAGTACTTC. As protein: CASSPSPGPQETQYF.

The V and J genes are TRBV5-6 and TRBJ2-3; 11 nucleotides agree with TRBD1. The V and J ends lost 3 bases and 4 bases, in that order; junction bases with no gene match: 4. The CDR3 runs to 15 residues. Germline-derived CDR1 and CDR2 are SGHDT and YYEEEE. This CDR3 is CASSWPGQGADTQYF. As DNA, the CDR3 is TGTGCCAGCAGCTGGCCGGGACAGGGGGCAGATACGCAGTATTTT. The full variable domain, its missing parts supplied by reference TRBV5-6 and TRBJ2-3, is DAGVTQSPTHLIKTRGQQVTLRCSPKSGHDTVSWYQQALGQGPQFIFQYYEEEERQRGNFPDRFSGHQFPNYSSELNVNALLLGDSALYLCASSWPGQGADTQYFGPGTRLTVL.

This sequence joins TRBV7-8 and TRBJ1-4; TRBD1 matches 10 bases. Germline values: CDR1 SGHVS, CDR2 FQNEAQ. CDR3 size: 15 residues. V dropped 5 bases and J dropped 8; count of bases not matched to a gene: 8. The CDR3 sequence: CASSQAGTGVEKLFF. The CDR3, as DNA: TGTGCCAGCAGCCAGGCCGGGACAGGGGTCGAAAAACTGTTTTTT.

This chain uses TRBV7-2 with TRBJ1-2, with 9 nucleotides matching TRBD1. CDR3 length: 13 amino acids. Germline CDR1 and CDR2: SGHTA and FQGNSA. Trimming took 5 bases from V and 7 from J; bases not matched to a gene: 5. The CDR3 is CASSQQTGGGYTF. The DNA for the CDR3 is TGTGCCAGCAGCCAGCAGACAGGGGGTGGCTACACCTTC.

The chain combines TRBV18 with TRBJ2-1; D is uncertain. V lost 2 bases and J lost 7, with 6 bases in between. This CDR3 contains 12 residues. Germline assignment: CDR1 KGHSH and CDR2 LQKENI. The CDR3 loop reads CASSPIGNEQFF. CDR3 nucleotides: TGTGCCAGCTCACCAATAGGAAATGAGCAGTTCTTC.

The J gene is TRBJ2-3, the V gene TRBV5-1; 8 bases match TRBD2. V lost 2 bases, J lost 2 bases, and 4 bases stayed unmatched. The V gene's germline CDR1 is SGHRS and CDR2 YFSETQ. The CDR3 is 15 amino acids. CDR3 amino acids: CASSFPGGDTDTQYF. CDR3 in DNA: TGCGCCAGCAGCTTTCCCGGGGGGGACACAGATACGCAGTATTTT. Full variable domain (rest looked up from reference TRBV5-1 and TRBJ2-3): KAGVTQTPRYLIKTRGQQVTLSCSPISGHRSVSWYQQTPGQGLQFLFEYFSETQRNKGNFPGRFSGRQFSNSRSEMNVSTLELGDSALYLCASSFPGGDTDTQYFGPGTRLTVL.

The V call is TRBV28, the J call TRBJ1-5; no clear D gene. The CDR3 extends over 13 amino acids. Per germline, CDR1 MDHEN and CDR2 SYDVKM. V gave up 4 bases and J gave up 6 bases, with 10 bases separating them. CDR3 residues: CASSSRGIQPQHF. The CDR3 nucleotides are TGTGCCAGCAGTTCCCGGGGAATTCAGCCCCAGCATTTT.

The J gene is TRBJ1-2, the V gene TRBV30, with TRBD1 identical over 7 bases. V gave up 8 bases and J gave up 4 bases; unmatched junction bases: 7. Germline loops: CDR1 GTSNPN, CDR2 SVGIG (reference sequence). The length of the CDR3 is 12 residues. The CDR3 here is CAPGTATYGYTF. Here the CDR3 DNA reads TGTGCCCCCGGGACAGCCACCTATGGCTACACCTTC.

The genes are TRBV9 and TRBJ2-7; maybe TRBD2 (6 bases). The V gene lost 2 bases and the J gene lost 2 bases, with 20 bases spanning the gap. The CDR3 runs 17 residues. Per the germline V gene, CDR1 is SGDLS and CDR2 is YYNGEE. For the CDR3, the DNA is TGTGCCAGCAGCGTGGGGGGATCACCTTTAAGGACCTACGAGCAGTACTTC. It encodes CASSVGGSPLRTYEQYF.

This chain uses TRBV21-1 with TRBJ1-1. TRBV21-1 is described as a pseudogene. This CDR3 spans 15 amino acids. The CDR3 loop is CASSKTPLGNTEAFF. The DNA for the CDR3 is TGTGCCAGCAGCAAAACTCCTCTGGGGAACACTGAAGCTTTCTTT.

CDR3 sequence reads: CASSLPSNSYEQYF. The CDR3, as DNA: TGTGCCAGCAGCTTACCCAGTAACTCCTACGAGCAGTACTTC. V gene TRBV7-2 combines with J gene TRBJ2-7; D ambiguous. Germline values: CDR1 SGHTA, CDR2 FQGNSA. Trimming took 2 bases from V and 0 from J, leaving 8 bases between them. This CDR3 is 14 amino acids long.

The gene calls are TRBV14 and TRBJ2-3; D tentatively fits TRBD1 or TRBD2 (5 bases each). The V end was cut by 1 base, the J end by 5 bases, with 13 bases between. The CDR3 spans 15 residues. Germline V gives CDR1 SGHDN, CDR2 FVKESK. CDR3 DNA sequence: TGTGCCAGCAGCCAAGGAGAGAGAGGGGTAGATACGCAGTATTTT. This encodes CASSQGERGVDTQYF.

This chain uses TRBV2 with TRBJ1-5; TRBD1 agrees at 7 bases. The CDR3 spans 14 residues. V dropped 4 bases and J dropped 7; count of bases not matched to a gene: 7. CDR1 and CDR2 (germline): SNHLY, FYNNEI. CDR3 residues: CASSGQGGWQPQHF. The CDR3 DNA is TGTGCCAGCAGTGGACAGGGAGGTTGGCAGCCCCAGCATTTT.

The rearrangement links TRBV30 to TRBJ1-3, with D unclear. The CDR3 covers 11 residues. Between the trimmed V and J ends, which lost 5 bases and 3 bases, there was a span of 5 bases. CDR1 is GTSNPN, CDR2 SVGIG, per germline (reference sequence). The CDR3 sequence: CAWGSGNTIYF. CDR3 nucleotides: TGTGCCTGGGGCAGTGGAAACACCATATATTTT.

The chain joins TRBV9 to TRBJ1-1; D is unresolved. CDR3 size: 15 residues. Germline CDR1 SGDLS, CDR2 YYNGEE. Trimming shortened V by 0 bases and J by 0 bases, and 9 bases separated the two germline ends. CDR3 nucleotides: TGTGCCAGCAGCGTAGTAGCAGACATGAACACTGAAGCTTTCTTT. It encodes CASSVVADMNTEAFF. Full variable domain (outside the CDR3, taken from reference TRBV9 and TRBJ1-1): DSGVTQTPKHLITATGQRVTLRCSPRSGDLSVYWYQQSLDQGLQFLIQYYNGEERAKGNILERFSAQQFPDLHSELNLSSLELGDSALYFCASSVVADMNTEAFFGQGTRLTVV.

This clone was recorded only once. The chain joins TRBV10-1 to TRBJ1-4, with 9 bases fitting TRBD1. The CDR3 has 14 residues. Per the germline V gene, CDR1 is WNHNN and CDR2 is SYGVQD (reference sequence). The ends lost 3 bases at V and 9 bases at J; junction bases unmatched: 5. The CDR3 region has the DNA TGCGCCAGCAGTGATGTGGGACAGGGAAAAAAACTGTTTTTT. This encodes CASSDVGQGKKLFF.

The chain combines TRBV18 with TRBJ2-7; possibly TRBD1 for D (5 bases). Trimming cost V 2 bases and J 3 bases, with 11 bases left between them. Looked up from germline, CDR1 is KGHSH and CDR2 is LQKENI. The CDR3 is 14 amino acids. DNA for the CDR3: TGTGCCAGCTCACCAGTGAGACAGATCTACGAGCAGTACTTC. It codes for CASSPVRQIYEQYF.

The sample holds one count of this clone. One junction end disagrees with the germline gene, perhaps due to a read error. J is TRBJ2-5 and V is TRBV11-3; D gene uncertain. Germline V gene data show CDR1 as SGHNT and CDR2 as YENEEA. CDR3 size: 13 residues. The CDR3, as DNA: TGTGCCAGCAGCTTAGGGCCCCAAGCGACCCAGTACTTC. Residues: CASSLGPQATQYF. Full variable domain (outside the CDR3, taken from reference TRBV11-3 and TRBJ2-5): EAGVVQSPRYKIIEKKQPVAFWCNPISGHNTLYWYLQNLGQGPELLIRYENEEAVDDSQLPKDRFSAERLKGVDSTLKIQPAELGDSAVYLCASSLGPQATQYFGPGTRLLVL.

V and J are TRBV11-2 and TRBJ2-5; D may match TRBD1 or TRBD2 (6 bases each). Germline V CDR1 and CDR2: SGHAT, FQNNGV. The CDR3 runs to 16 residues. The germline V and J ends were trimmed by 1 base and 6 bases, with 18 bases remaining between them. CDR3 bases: TGTGCCAGCAGCTTAGCGGGGGCCCTCCCAGTGCAGACCCAGTACTTC. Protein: CASSLAGALPVQTQYF.

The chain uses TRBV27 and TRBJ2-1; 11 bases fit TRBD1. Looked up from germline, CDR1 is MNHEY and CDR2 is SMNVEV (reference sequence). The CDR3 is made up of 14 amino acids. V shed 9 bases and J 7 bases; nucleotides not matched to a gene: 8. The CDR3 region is CASFRDRGGNEQFF. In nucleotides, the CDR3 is TGTGCCAGTTTCCGGGACAGGGGGGGAAATGAGCAGTTCTTC.

The chain's CDR3 is CASSLELTYEQYF. The CDR3 DNA reads TGTGCCAGCAGCTTGGAACTCACCTACGAGCAGTACTTC. The chain uses TRBV5-5 and TRBJ2-7; D ambiguous. In germline, CDR1 is SGHKS, CDR2 YYEKEE (reference sequence). The CDR3 is 13 amino acids. Trimming shortened V by 0 bases and J by 2 bases, and 6 bases separated the two germline ends. Together with reference TRBV5-5 and TRBJ2-7, the CDR3 gives the full variable domain: DAGVTQSPTHLIKTRGQQVTLRCSPISGHKSVSWYQQVLGQGPQFIFQYYEKEERGRGNFPDRFSARQFPNYSSELNVNALLLGDSALYLCASSLELTYEQYFGPGTRLTVT.

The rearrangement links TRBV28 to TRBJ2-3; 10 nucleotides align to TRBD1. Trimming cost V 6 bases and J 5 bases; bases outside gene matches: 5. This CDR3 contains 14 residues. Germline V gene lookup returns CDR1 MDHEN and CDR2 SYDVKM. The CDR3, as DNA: TGTGCCAGCAGCCGGGGACAGGGGAGAGATACGCAGTATTTT. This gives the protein CASSRGQGRDTQYF.

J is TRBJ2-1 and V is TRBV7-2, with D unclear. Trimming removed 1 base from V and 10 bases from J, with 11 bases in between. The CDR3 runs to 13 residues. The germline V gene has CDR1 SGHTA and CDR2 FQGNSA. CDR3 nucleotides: TGTGCCAGCAGCTTAGGACAAGTAGCCGAGCAGTTCTTC. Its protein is CASSLGQVAEQFF.

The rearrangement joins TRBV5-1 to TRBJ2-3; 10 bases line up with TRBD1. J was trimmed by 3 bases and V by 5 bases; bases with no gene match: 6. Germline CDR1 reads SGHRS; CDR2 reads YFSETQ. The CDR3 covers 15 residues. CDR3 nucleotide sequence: TGCGCCAGCAGGGCCGGGACAGGGGTAACAGATACGCAGTATTTT. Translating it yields CASRAGTGVTDTQYF.

The CDR3 DNA reads TGTGCCAGCGCCCGACAGGTCAATCAGCCCCAGCATTTT. Residues: CASARQVNQPQHF. The chain carries TRBV6-4 and TRBJ1-5, with D tentatively TRBD1 (6 bases). There are 13 residues in the CDR3. Between the trimmed V and J ends, which lost 8 bases and 3 bases, there was a span of 11 bases. Germline V gene sequence: CDR1 MRHNA, CDR2 SNTAGT.